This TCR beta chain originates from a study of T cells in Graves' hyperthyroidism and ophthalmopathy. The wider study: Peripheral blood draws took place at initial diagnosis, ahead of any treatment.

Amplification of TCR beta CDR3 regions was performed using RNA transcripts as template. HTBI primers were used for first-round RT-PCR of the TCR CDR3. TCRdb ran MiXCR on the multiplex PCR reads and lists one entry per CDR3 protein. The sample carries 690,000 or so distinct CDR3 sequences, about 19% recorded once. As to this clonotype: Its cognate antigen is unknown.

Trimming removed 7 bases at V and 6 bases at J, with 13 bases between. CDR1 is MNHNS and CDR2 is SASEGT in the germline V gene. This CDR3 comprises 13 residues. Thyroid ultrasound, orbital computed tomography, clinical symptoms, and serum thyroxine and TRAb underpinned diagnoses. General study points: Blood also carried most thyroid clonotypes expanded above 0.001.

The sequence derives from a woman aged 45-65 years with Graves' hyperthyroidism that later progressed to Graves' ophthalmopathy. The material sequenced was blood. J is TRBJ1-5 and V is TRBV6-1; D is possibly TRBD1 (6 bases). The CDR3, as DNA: TGTGCCAGCATGGCAGGGGTGAGTCAGCCCCAGCATTTT. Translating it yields CASMAGVSQPQHF.